This TCR beta chain was sequenced in a study of T-cell memory formation after mild COVID-19. In the study overall: TCR clusters showed largely donor specificity. Study-level findings and limits: There was a balanced CD4/CD8 profile in clones contracting day 15 to 85, and later expanders leaned CD4+. The pre-infection memory compartment contained some responding clones, suggesting cross-reactive memory joined.

Note on this clonotype: Antigen specificity is unknown.

The germline V gene has CDR1 SGHAT and CDR2 FQNNGV. This CDR3 region has 18 residues. V was pared by 5 bases and J by 3 bases, with 11 bases of the junction left unmatched. TCRdb re-derived calls from the 5' RACE reads in MiXCR, one entry per CDR3 protein. The table includes 350,000 to 450,000 distinct CDR3 sequences, 28% detected once. The TCR was taken from an adult woman who had mild COVID-19 (a few samples of this study predate the infection). Cell type and time point are not known. The source material was PBMCs or a T cell subset sorted from them (not recorded which). This chain joins TRBV11-2 and TRBJ2-3, with TRBD2 matching over 13 bases. The CDR3 here is CASSKGLAGVSLTDTQYF. CDR3 DNA: TGTGCCAGCAGCAAAGGACTAGCGGGAGTATCCCTTACAGATACGCAGTATTTT.